These T cell receptor beta chains were read from a single sample in a study of patients and donors after allogeneic stem cell transplantation. TCRdb re-derived calls from the RT-PCR reads in MiXCR, one entry per CDR3 protein. This sample has around 170,000 distinct CDR3 sequences, with 24% found just once. Sequencing was performed on blood, either unsorted or a sorted T cell fraction (not recorded which). The receptor set was obtained from a human donor who was either an allogeneic HSCT recipient or a stem cell or donor lymphocyte infusion donor (not recorded which). It is not recorded whose cells these are; they may come from a transplant donor. CDR3s include the opening cysteine and the closing phenylalanine or tryptophan. D genes are given only for firm matches. Part of the rows lack a size; the others show once, few, many or a class for expanded clones.

J,size,D,V,DNA,CDR3
TRBJ1-2,few,.,TRBV5-4,TGTGCCAGCAGGAGGGCCGGGACAACTATTGTGGGGGGCTACACCTTC,CASRRAGTTIVGGYTF
TRBJ2-1,few,TRBD2,TRBV20-1,TGCAGTGCTAACCCTAGCGGGGGGGCTTTCTACAATGAGCAGTTCTTC,CSANPSGGAFYNEQFF
TRBJ1-2,few,.,TRBV19,TGTGCCAGTAGCCACCCCGGGGAGCTGGAGGGCTACACCTTC,CASSHPGELEGYTF
TRBJ2-5,.,.,TRBV24-1,TGTGCCACCAGTGGGGTACGGCAAGAGACCCAGTACTTC,CATSGVRQETQYF
TRBJ1-4,.,TRBD1,TRBV5-1,TGCGCCAGCAGCCGGGACAGGGAGGATGAAAAACTGTTTTTT,CASSRDREDEKLFF
TRBJ2-1,.,TRBD2,TRBV5-1,TGCGCCAGCAGCTTGTCGGGGCGGGAGGTCCACAATGAGCAGTTCTTC,CASSLSGREVHNEQFF
TRBJ1-1,.,.,TRBV13,TGTGCCAGCAGCTCCGGGGGTATGAACACTGAAGCTTTCTTT,CASSSGGMNTEAFF
TRBJ2-5,.,TRBD1,TRBV6-5,TGTGCCAGCAGCCCCGGGACAGGGAGTGGCCAAGAGACCCAGTACTTC,CASSPGTGSGQETQYF
TRBJ1-6,.,.,TRBV7-9,TGTGCCAGCAGCGGCGAGGCAAGAGATTCACCCCTCCACTTT,CASSGEARDSPLHF
TRBJ1-3,few,.,TRBV10-3,TGTGCCATCAGTGAGTCGGTAGGGGTAACCGCTGGAAACACCATATATTTT,CAISESVGVTAGNTIYF
TRBJ1-5,.,.,TRBV7-8,TGTGCCAGCAGCTTTTTTTCGACCGATAAGAGCAATCAGCCCCAGCATTTT,CASSFFSTDKSNQPQHF
TRBJ2-1,.,TRBD2,TRBV11-2,TGTGCCAGCAGCTCTAGCGGGGGGGCTGGCAATGAGCAGTTCTTC,CASSSSGGAGNEQFF
TRBJ2-3,.,.,TRBV7-3,TGTGCCAGCAGCGACAGGTCTAGCACAGATACGCAGTATTTT,CASSDRSSTDTQYF
TRBJ2-7,.,.,TRBV21-1,TGTGCCAGCAGCAAGGGTAAGGACAGGGACTATGAGGTATACGAGCAGTACTTC,CASSKGKDRDYEVYEQYF
TRBJ2-3,.,.,TRBV12-3/TRBV12-4,TGTGCCAGCAGTCCGACGACACCCCATACGCAGTATTTT,CASSPTTPHTQYF
TRBJ2-5,.,TRBD2,TRBV7-8,TGTGCCAGCAGCCTATCTCTAGCGGGGGGGCGAGAGACCCAGTACTTC,CASSLSLAGGRETQYF
TRBJ2-3,.,TRBD1,TRBV6-1,TGTGCCAGCAGTGACTACAGGGGGGATACGCAGTATTTT,CASSDYRGDTQYF
TRBJ2-2,few,.,TRBV30,TGTGCCTGCCCCTCCGACAGCCCGAACACCGGGGAGCTGTTTTTT,CACPSDSPNTGELFF
TRBJ1-2,many,TRBD1,TRBV6-5,TGTGCCAGCAGTTACCAGACAGGGCGAGGCTACACCTTC,CASSYQTGRGYTF
TRBJ2-1,.,.,TRBV20-1,TGCAGTGCCCAGGATAGTCTCCATGAGCAGTTCTTC,CSAQDSLHEQFF
TRBJ2-7,.,.,TRBV6-5,TGTGCCACCGAGCCCTACGAGCAGTACTTC,CATEPYEQYF
TRBJ2-1,few,.,TRBV4-3,TGCGCCAGCAGCCAGGTAGATCTCAATGAGCAGTTCTTC,CASSQVDLNEQFF
TRBJ1-1,few,.,TRBV7-9,TGTGCCAGCAGCTTGGGAATACATGGACTGAACACTGAAGCTTTCTTT,CASSLGIHGLNTEAFF
TRBJ1-5,few,.,TRBV14,TGTGCCAGCAGCCAAGCTTGGAATCAGCCCCAGCATTTT,CASSQAWNQPQHF
TRBJ2-1,.,.,TRBV11-3,TGTGCCAGCAGCTTGGCTACCGACAATGAGCAGTTCTTC,CASSLATDNEQFF
TRBJ2-7,few,TRBD1,TRBV30,TGTGCCTGTTGGGACAGGCGCTACGAGCAGTACTTC,CACWDRRYEQYF
TRBJ2-5,.,TRBD2,TRBV5-1,TGCGCCAGCAGCTTTAGCGGGGGGCAAGAAGAGACCCAGTACTTC,CASSFSGGQEETQYF
TRBJ1-6,.,TRBD1,TRBV20-1,TGCAGTGCTAGCCGGGACAGGAATTCACCCCTCCACTTT,CSASRDRNSPLHF
TRBJ1-1,.,.,TRBV10-3,TGTGCCATCAGTGACCTGGACGCGAACACTGAAGCTTTCTTT,CAISDLDANTEAFF
TRBJ1-2,.,.,TRBV5-6,TGTGCCAGCAGCTTGGGCCAGAAGAACTATGGCTACACCTTC,CASSLGQKNYGYTF
TRBJ1-1,few,TRBD1,TRBV6-6,TGTGCCAGCATGGGTAAGGGGGCGCGTGCTGAAGCTTTCTTT,CASMGKGARAEAFF
TRBJ1-4,few,.,TRBV7-2,TGTGCCAGCAGCTTAGTGGTTTTTGGCAGGGGATTGTGGAATGCAACTAATGAAAAACTGTTTTTT,CASSLVVFGRGLWNATNEKLFF
TRBJ2-1,.,.,TRBV25-1,TGTGCCAGCAGTGAATATATGGGGGTAAACAATGAGCAGTTCTTC,CASSEYMGVNNEQFF
TRBJ2-1,.,.,TRBV20-1,TGCAGTGCCCGGATGCTTAATGAGCAGTTCTTC,CSARMLNEQFF
TRBJ2-7,many,.,TRBV4-2,TGTGCCAGCAGCCAAGCCGTACGGGACCGACCTAAGCAGTACTTC,CASSQAVRDRPKQYF
TRBJ2-2,few,.,TRBV29-1,TGCAGCGTTGCCCGACCGGGCACCGGGGAGCTGTTTTTT,CSVARPGTGELFF
TRBJ1-5,.,.,TRBV10-3,TGTGCCATCAGTGAGCGGCCAGCGGAGGCCCAGCATTTT,CAISERPAEAQHF
TRBJ2-7,.,TRBD1,TRBV15,TGTGCCACCAGCAGAGACTCCAGGGGGTACGAGCAGTACTTC,CATSRDSRGYEQYF
TRBJ1-1,.,.,TRBV30,TGTGCCTGGAGTTTACAACTCCTCCGGGGGGTTCATACTGAAGCTTTCTTT,CAWSLQLLRGVHTEAFF
TRBJ2-3,.,.,TRBV5-1,TGCGCCAGCAGCCCCGGGACCGCAACAGCGAGTGCAGATACGCAGTATTTT,CASSPGTATASADTQYF
TRBJ2-2,.,TRBD1,TRBV27,TGTGCCAGCAGTTCCCGGACAGGCCCCACCGGGGAGCTGTTTTTT,CASSSRTGPTGELFF
TRBJ2-2,few,.,TRBV4-1,TGCGCCAGCAGCCAAGTGGTGGGGAAAGACACCGGGGAGCTGTTTTTT,CASSQVVGKDTGELFF
TRBJ2-7,.,.,TRBV27,TGTGCCAGCAGTTTACGGGCACCATACGAGCAGTACTTC,CASSLRAPYEQYF
TRBJ1-1,few,.,TRBV3-1,TGTGCCAGCAGCCAAGACCCAGGGTATTACACTGAAGCTTTCTTT,CASSQDPGYYTEAFF